The 10 T cell receptor beta chains below all came from one sample that was sequenced in a study of human T cells and chemical hapten exposure. Time point meaning: pre-sensitization, week 0. Treatment indicated: therapeutic diphenylcyclopropenone sensitization with weekly scalp DPC. From the RACE reads, TCRdb called clonotypes with MiXCR, one entry per CDR3 protein. The repertoire holds 350,000 to 400,000 distinct CDR3 sequences, with 5.1% as singletons. Material: whole blood, obtained in connection with sensitization to the hapten diphenylcyclopropenone (DPC). The receptors were gathered from a woman aged 45-65 years with alopecia areata. Some clones in this sample may be carry-over from other donors' samples.

The CDR3 region has the DNA TGTGCCAGCAGTGATAGATTTCAGCCCCAGCATTTT. Its translation is CASSDRFQPQHF. V gene TRBV28 combines with J gene TRBJ1-5; D not certain. Germline lookup yields CDR1 MDHEN and CDR2 SYDVKM. Between the trimmed V and J ends, which lost 5 bases and 6 bases, there was a span of 8 bases. This CDR3 is built from 12 residues.

The chain employs TRBV5-5 and TRBJ1-1, with D hard to call. The germline CDR1 and CDR2 sequences are SGHKS and YYEKEE (reference sequence). Deletions cut 6 bases from V and 6 bases from J, with 15 bases between. The CDR3 runs 13 residues. CDR3 coding DNA: TGTGCCAGCATCCTGGGTATATCGGCTGAAGCTTTCTTT. Translating gives CASILGISAEAFF.

This clonotype was observed at least ten times. This chain uses TRBV4-3 with TRBJ1-2, with D tentatively TRBD1 (6 bases). Germline-derived CDR1 and CDR2 are LGHNA and YSLEER. V was shortened by 0 bases and J by 5 bases, with 16 bases between the two germline ends. The CDR3 has 16 residues. The CDR3: CASSQDNAGATYGYTF. The CDR3 DNA reads TGCGCCAGCAGCCAAGATAACGCAGGGGCTACATATGGCTACACCTTC.

CDR3 in amino acids: CASSYSLDNSPLHF. CDR3 sequence (DNA): TGTGCCAGCAGTTACTCGCTAGATAATTCACCCCTCCACTTT. The chain carries TRBV6-5 and TRBJ1-6; D is undetermined. Trimming took 0 bases from V and 5 from J, leaving 5 bases between them. Germline V CDR1 and CDR2: MNHEY, SVGAGI. The CDR3 runs 14 residues.

This clonotype was seen more than once but under ten times. The rearrangement joins TRBV11-2 to TRBJ2-1; TRBD2 might be the D (5 bases). From germline, CDR1 is SGHAT and CDR2 FQNNGV. V lost 2 bases and J 8 bases, leaving 10 bases between the germline ends. This CDR3 contains 13 residues. CDR3 DNA sequence: TGTGCCAGCAGCTTAACCCCAGCGGATGAGCAGTTCTTC. This codes for CASSLTPADEQFF. Looking up the rest from reference TRBV11-2 and TRBJ2-1 gives the full variable domain: EAGVAQSPRYKIIEKRQSVAFWCNPISGHATLYWYQQILGQGPKLLIQFQNNGVVDDSQLPKDRFSAERLKGVDSTLKIQPAKLEDSAVYLCASSLTPADEQFFGPGTRLTVL.

This clonotype was counted many times. This chain links TRBV29-1 with TRBJ2-7; D is unresolved. This CDR3 is built from 11 residues. Trimming shortened V by 7 bases and J by 0 bases, and 7 bases separated the two germline ends. The V gene's germline CDR1 is SQVTM and CDR2 ANQGSEA. The CDR3 DNA sequence: TGCAGCGCGGTAAGCTCCTACGAGCAGTACTTC. This sequence encodes CSAVSSYEQYF.

This clonotype was recorded many times. J is TRBJ1-2 and V is TRBV7-2, with 9 bases lining up with TRBD1. There are 15 residues in the CDR3. Germline assignment: CDR1 SGHTA and CDR2 FQGNSA. The V segment lost 5 bases and the J segment 1 base; nucleotides outside the gene matches: 5. The CDR3 DNA reads TGTGCCAGCAGCCCCCCGGACAGGGGTAACTATGGCTACACCTTC. Its protein product is CASSPPDRGNYGYTF.

The V and J genes are TRBV3-1 and TRBJ2-5; tentative D call: TRBD2 (6 bases). V was pared by 2 bases and J by 4 bases, with 14 bases between. This CDR3 region has 15 residues. CDR1 is LGHDT and CDR2 is YNNKEL in the germline V gene (reference sequence). The CDR3 protein is CASSQWEEVGETQYF. The CDR3, as DNA: TGTGCCAGCAGCCAATGGGAGGAAGTTGGAGAGACCCAGTACTTC.

The sample holds a few counts of this clonotype. The chain employs TRBV7-9 and TRBJ1-1; D may be TRBD1 (5 bases). The germline gives CDR1 SEHNR, CDR2 FQNEAQ (reference sequence). The CDR3 runs 12 residues. Trimming removed 4 bases from V and 8 bases from J, with 11 bases in between. This chain's CDR3 is CASSSGTLEAFF. In nucleotides, the CDR3 is TGTGCCAGCAGCTCGGGGACTTTAGAAGCTTTCTTT.

In its sample, this clonotype was seen many times. V usage is TRBV7-9 and J usage is TRBJ1-5; D remains unclear. This CDR3 has 15 amino acids. Germline assignment: CDR1 SEHNR and CDR2 FQNEAQ (reference sequence). The V end was cut by 1 base, the J end by 5 bases, with 12 bases between. CDR3 nucleotides: TGTGCCAGCAGCTTAGGCGTGGGATGGGATCAGCCCCAGCATTTT. This encodes CASSLGVGWDQPQHF. The whole variable domain, remainder taken from reference TRBV7-9 and TRBJ1-5, is DTGVSQNPRHKITKRGQNVTFRCDPISEHNRLYWYRQTLGQGPEFLTYFQNEAQLEKSRLLSDRFSAERPKGSFSTLEIQRTEQGDSAMYLCASSLGVGWDQPQHFGDGTRLSIL.